This passage covers 5 T cell receptor beta chains from one sample sequenced in a study of blood T cell repertoires in COVID-19. Sequencing was performed with immunoSEQ multiplex PCR; in TCRdb, only in-frame clones are kept and a portion is missing. The sample yields around 250,000 clones, about nine tenths seen once. The specimen sequenced was peripheral blood. These receptors were taken from a middle-aged man with active or convalescent COVID-19.

The rearrangement links TRBV5-4 to TRBJ1-4; 10 bases match TRBD1. The trim removed 3 bases at V and 5 bases at J, leaving 7 bases unmatched. Germline values: CDR1 SGHNT, CDR2 YYREEE (reference sequence). This CDR3 is 16 amino acids long. In DNA form, the CDR3 reads TGTGCCAGCAGCTCGGAGACAGGGGGCGGGAATGAAAAACTGTTTTTT. Its protein product is CASSSETGGGNEKLFF.

V gene TRBV2 combines with J gene TRBJ1-5; D unclear. The CDR3 contains 14 residues. V dropped 6 bases and J dropped 7 bases, with 16 bases sitting between them. From germline, CDR1 is SNHLY and CDR2 FYNNEI. The CDR3 sequence: CASRLGGSGQPQHF. The CDR3 nucleotides are TGTGCCAGCAGACTAGGCGGGTCGGGACAGCCCCAGCATTTT.

A word on this clone: One junction end disagrees with the germline gene, perhaps due to a read error. The CDR3: CASTLEVLGRSSYNEQFF. The CDR3 DNA sequence: TGTGCCAGCACCTTAGAGGTTCTCGGCCGGAGCTCCTACAATGAGCAGTTCTTC. This chain joins TRBV11-3 and TRBJ2-1, with D hard to call. Germline CDR1 reads SGHNT; CDR2 reads YENEEA. The CDR3 runs to 18 residues.

This clone was detected once. The chain carries TRBV25-1 and TRBJ1-6, with a possible D match to TRBD1 (6 bases). CDR3 size: 18 residues. Deletions cut 6 bases from V and 0 bases from J, with 18 bases between. Germline CDR1 MGHDK, CDR2 SYGVNS. CDR3 sequence: CASRASDGQSSYNSPLHF. CDR3 nucleotide sequence: TGTGCCAGCAGAGCGTCAGACGGACAGAGCTCCTATAATTCACCCCTCCACTTT.

This clone was detected only once. The rearrangement uses TRBV5-1 and TRBJ2-2; D call uncertain. V was trimmed by 4 bases and J by 2 bases, leaving 9 bases between them. The germline gives CDR1 SGHRS, CDR2 YFSETQ. The CDR3 runs to 14 residues. CDR3 nucleotide sequence: TGCGCCAGCAGCCCAGGTCCCAACACCGGGGAGCTGTTTTTT. It encodes CASSPGPNTGELFF.